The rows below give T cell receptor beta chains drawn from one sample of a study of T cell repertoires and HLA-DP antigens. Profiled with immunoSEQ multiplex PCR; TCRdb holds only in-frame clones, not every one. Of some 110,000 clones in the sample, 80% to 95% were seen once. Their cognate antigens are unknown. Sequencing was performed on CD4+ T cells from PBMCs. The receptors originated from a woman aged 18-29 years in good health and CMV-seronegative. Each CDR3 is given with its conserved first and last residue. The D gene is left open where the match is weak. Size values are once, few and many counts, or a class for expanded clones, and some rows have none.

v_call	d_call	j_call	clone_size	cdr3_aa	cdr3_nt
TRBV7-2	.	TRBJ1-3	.	CASSLLPTDAGNTIYF	TGTGCCAGCAGCCTCCTCCCGACGGACGCTGGAAACACCATATATTTT
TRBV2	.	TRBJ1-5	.	CASNLRGGSNQPQHF	TGTGCCAGCAACTTAAGGGGGGGGAGCAATCAGCCCCAGCATTTT
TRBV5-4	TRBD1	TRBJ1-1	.	CASSHRQGTMNTEAFF	TGTGCCAGCAGCCACCGACAGGGAACCATGAACACTGAAGCTTTCTTT
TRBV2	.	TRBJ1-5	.	CASRETTSSNQPQHF	TGTGCCAGCAGGGAAACTACCAGTAGCAATCAGCCCCAGCATTTT
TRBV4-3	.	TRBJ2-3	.	CASSQDENTQYF	TGCGCCAGCAGCCAAGATGAGAATACGCAGTATTTT
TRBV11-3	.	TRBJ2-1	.	CASSLGWMNEQFF	TGTGCCAGCAGCTTAGGGTGGATGAATGAGCAGTTCTTC
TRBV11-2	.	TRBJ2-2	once	CASSLGGAGELFF	TGTGCCAGCAGCTTAGGAGGCGCCGGGGAGCTGTTTTTT
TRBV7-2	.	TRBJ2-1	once	CASSLGTIQRNEQFF	TGTGCCAGCAGCTTGGGGACGATCCAACGAAATGAGCAGTTCTTC
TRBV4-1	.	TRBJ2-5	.	CASSRAGETQYF	TGCGCCAGCAGCCGAGCGGGAGAGACCCAGTACTTC
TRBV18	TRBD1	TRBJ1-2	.	CASSPSITVLEGTGEADDGYTF	TGTGCCAGCTCACCATCGATTACAGTTCTTGAAGGGACAGGGGAAGCGGATGATGGCTACACCTTC
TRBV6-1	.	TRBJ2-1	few	CASSRGPTYNEQFF	TGTGCCAGCAGTAGAGGCCCTACCTACAATGAGCAGTTCTTC
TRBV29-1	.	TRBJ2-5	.	CSVDLGHGAQYF	TGCAGCGTTGATTTGGGGCACGGGGCCCAGTACTTC
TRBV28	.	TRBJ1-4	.	CASSFSTGLNEKLFF	TGTGCCAGCAGTTTCTCCACAGGTCTTAATGAAAAACTGTTTTTT
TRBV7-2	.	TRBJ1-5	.	CASSLGSGQASQPQHF	TGTGCCAGCAGCTTAGGCTCGGGTCAGGCGTCACAGCCCCAGCATTTT
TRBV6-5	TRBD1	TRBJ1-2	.	CASSYDRGSYGYTF	TGTGCCAGCAGTTATGACAGGGGATCCTATGGCTACACCTTC
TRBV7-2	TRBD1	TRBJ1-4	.	CASSSDRGDEKLFF	TGTGCCAGCAGCTCCGACAGGGGGGATGAAAAACTGTTTTTT
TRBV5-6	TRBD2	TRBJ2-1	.	CASSPTIGTSQNVEDEQFF	TGTGCCAGCAGCCCGACTATAGGGACTAGCCAAAATGTCGAGGATGAGCAGTTCTTC
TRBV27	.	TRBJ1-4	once	CASSSEMWEKLFF	TGTGCCAGCAGTTCCGAGATGTGGGAAAAACTGTTTTTT
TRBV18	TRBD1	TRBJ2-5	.	CASSLGQGEETQYF	TGTGCCAGCTCACTAGGACAGGGAGAGGAGACCCAGTACTTC
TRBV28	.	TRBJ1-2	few	CASRSGTPSLGYTF	TGTGCCAGCAGGTCCGGGACACCCTCGCTTGGCTACACCTTC
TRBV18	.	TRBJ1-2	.	CASSPQGGDGYTF	TGTGCCAGCTCACCGCAGGGTGGGGATGGCTACACCTTC
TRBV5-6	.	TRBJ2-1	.	CASSRTYSSYNEQFF	TGTGCCAGCAGCCGGACCTATAGCTCCTACAATGAGCAGTTCTTC
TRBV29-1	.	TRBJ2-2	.	CSVVRTENTGELFF	TGCAGCGTTGTTCGGACAGAAAACACCGGGGAGCTGTTTTTT
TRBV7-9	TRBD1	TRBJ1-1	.	CASSLDRASAFF	TGTGCCAGCAGCCTGGACAGGGCTTCAGCTTTCTTT
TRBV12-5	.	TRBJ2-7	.	CASGSFGRATYEQYF	TGTGCTAGTGGCTCCTTCGGCAGGGCTACCTACGAGCAGTACTTC
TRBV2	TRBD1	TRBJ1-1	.	CASSSNRDSEEAFF	TGTGCCAGCAGTTCCAACCGGGACAGTGAAGAAGCTTTCTTT
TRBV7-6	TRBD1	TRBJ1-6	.	CASSLAGTGGLSSPLHF	TGTGCCAGCAGCTTAGCGGGGACAGGGGGCTTAAGTTCACCCCTCCACTTT
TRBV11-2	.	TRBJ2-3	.	CASSLVPGTDTQYF	TGTGCCAGCAGCTTAGTCCCTGGCACAGATACGCAGTATTTT
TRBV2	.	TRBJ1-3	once	CASTEGAGSLRNTIYF	TGTGCCAGCACGGAAGGGGCCGGCAGCCTGCGAAACACCATATATTTT
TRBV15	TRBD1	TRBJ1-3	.	CATSRDRGRGDTIYF	TGTGCCACCAGCAGAGATCGGGGCAGGGGGGACACCATATATTTT
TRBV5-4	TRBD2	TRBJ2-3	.	CASSPTGGGRDTQYF	TGTGCCAGCAGCCCGACGGGGGGCGGGAGGGATACGCAGTATTTT
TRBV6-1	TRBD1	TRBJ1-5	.	CASTGQGGNQPQHF	TGTGCCAGCACCGGACAGGGTGGCAATCAGCCCCAGCATTTT
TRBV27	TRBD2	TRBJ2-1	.	CASSLRIAGSSYNEQFF	TGTGCCAGCAGTTTACGGATAGCGGGTTCCTCCTACAATGAGCAGTTCTTC
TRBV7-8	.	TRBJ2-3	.	CASSLGGPTVKGTGTQYF	TGTGCCAGCAGCTTAGGAGGGCCAACAGTTAAGGGGACGGGTACGCAGTATTTT
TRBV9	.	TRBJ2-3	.	CASSVAGGTSTDTQYF	TGTGCCAGCAGCGTAGCCGGGGGCACGAGCACAGATACGCAGTATTTT
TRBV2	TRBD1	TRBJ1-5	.	CASSRQGREKVGNSNQPQHF	TGTGCCAGCAGTAGACAGGGGAGGGAGAAAGTTGGGAATAGCAATCAGCCCCAGCATTTT
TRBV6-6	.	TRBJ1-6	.	CASSIPGPSPLHF	TGTGCCAGCAGCATACCGGGACCTTCACCCCTCCACTTT
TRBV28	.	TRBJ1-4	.	CASSTQGTNEKLFF	TGTGCCAGCAGTACACAGGGAACTAATGAAAAACTGTTTTTT
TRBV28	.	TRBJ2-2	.	CASSFPLTGELFF	TGTGCCAGCAGTTTCCCTCTCACCGGGGAGCTGTTTTTT
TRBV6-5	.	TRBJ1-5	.	CAIQPNSNQPQHF	TGTGCCATACAACCAAATAGCAATCAGCCCCAGCATTTT
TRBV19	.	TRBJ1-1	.	CASSMQGHTEAFF	TGTGCCAGTAGTATGCAGGGCCACACTGAAGCTTTCTTT